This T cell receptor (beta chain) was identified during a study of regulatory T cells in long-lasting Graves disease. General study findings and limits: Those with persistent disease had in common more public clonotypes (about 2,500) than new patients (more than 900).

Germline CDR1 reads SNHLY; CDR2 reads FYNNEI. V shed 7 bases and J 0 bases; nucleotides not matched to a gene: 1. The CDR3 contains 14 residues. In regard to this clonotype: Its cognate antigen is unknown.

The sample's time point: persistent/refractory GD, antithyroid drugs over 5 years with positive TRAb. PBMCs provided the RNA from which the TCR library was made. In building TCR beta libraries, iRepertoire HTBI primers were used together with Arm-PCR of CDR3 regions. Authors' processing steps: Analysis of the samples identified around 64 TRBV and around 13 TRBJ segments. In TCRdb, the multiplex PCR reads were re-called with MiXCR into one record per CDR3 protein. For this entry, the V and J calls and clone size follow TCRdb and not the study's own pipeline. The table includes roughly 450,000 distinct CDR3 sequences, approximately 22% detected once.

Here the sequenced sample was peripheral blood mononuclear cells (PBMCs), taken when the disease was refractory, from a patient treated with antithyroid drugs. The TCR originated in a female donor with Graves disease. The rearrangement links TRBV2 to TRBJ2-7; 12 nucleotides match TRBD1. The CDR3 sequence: CASTGQGASYEQYF. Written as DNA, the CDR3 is TGTGCCAGCACGGGACAGGGGGCCTCCTACGAGCAGTACTTC.